This T cell receptor (beta chain) was captured in a study of T cell responses to AZD1222 COVID-19 vaccine (dated by TCRdb to about 2021). Broadly, across the study: AZD1222 recipients given second doses at about 4 weeks or at about 12 weeks were pooled, since spike-specific TCR depth and breadth were not found to differ between the two schedules. A total of under 250 trial participants underwent TCR sequencing, of whom 207 had received two doses of AZD1222 and approximately 26 had received two doses of the MenACWY control vaccine. Trial participants were enrolled by age into subgroups of 18-55, 56-69 and 70-plus years, and about 150, 27 and 61 TCR-sequenced participants, respectively, were included in these subgroups. General findings and caveats noted by the study authors: Conclusions about previously exposed vaccinees are limited because only five to seven AZD1222 recipients were SARS-CoV-2 seropositive at baseline. Reportedly, close to half of the unique spike-specific TCRs recognized epitopes lying outside the regions that are mutated in the B.1.351 and B.1.1.7 variants. Participants were mostly white British, with more females than males. The authors suggested clonal diversity may have been underestimated. In the small 56-69-year group, the increase in depth fell short of significance, most likely because of low power. Because no day 14 peak-response samples were available, the repertoires could be characterized only after the peak T cell response. After two AZD1222 doses, both the breadth and the depth of spike-specific TCRs were significantly higher than at day 0 and than in MenACWY recipients. CD4 TCRs associated with the vaccine covered the entire spike protein, and the dominant responses were in regions 160-218 and 743-854.

Notes on this clone: Its antigen remains unidentified. No quality values exist for individual bases; no much larger clone is one base distant.

The germline V gene gives CDR1 as SGHTS and CDR2 as YDEGEE. Trimming removed 1 base from V and 4 bases from J, leaving 13 bases between the germline ends. Including cysteine and phenylalanine, the CDR3 has 15 amino acids. Only the CDR3 DNA is retained, 45 bases long and in frame from the first base. The CDR3 regions of human TCRbeta chains were analyzed by immunosequencing. The authors' pipeline ran thus. Repertoire TCRs were matched against a reference library of SARS-CoV-2-specific TCRs generated with the MIRA antigen-specificity platform. Breadth was defined as the fraction of unique TCRs that were SARS-CoV-2-associated. Depth was defined as the fraction of total T cells that were SARS-CoV-2-associated. Using the MIRA data, each spike-specific TCR was mapped to the spike region that the TCR reacts to and placed in a CD4 or CD8 class. Log10-transformed breadth and depth values were compared by one-way ANOVA with Sidak's multiple comparisons tests. Drawn from immuneACCESS, this table holds only the in-frame rearrangements with V and J called that TCRdb kept. Clones are partly lost; checked studies trace under half to an unresolved V gene and leave the rest unexplained. V, J and clone size are those of that table, while D and trimming were read from the DNA. The sample table lists some 120,000 clones, almost 90% of them with a count of one. The ten largest clones take up about a tenth of the sample.

The time point label for this specimen denotes: baseline before first vaccination. Samples from vaccinated people were obtained from the UK trials COV001 and COV002, which included a single-blind randomized controlled phase 2/3 trial of AZD1222 (ChAdOx1 nCoV-19) in healthy adults. For TCRbeta chain sequencing, PBMC samples were collected from trial participants at day 0 and at day 28 after the second dose. The TCR comes from an adult in good health. This chain joins TRBV5-8 to TRBJ2-3; no confident D gene assignment can be made. The sample was peripheral blood, taken on day 0 of AZD1222 vaccination. The nucleotide sequence is TGTGCCAGCAGCTTGTTTCGATTAGCTGCAGATACGCAGTATTTT. Its amino acids are CASSLFRLAADTQYF.